These 11 T cell receptor beta chains originate from one sample sequenced in a study of identical twins (dated by TCRdb to between 2015 and 2016). The library was obtained by 5' RACE. Sequencing instrument: Illumina HiSeq 2000. TCRdb trimmed the raw reads at Q25, called clones with MiXCR and kept productive beta chains. A single entry per CDR3 protein holds the most common genes and DNA from its merged rows. Across this sample there are 350,000 to 500,000 distinct CDR3 sequences, with approximately 17% seen only once. The top ten constitute approximately 12% of the sample. The sequencing sample was made of naive T cells sorted from blood. The sample's cell subset or site label, decoded: cells isolated with a human naive T-cell isolation kit. The receptors originated from a man between 50 and 59 years old in good health.

The gene calls are TRBV21-1 and TRBJ2-1; the table assigns TRBD2, which was not confirmed against the DNA. TRBV21-1 counts as a pseudogene. This CDR3 comprises 17 residues. CDR3 residues: CASSSPTSSGSNNEQFF. CDR3 nucleotides: TGTGCCAGCAGCAGCCCTACCTCGAGCGGTAGCAACAATGAGCAGTTCTTC.

The CDR3 nucleotides read TGTGCCAGCAGCGCCGGAAGCGGGAGTTCAGGGATGGAGACCCAGTACTTC. This gives the protein CASSAGSGSSGMETQYF. The V and J genes are TRBV5-4 and TRBJ2-5; 8 bases line up with TRBD2. CDR1 and CDR2 from the germline V gene are SGHNT and YYREEE (reference sequence). V lost 4 bases and J lost 5; bases outside the gene matches: 16. CDR3 length: 17 amino acids.

V usage is TRBV15 and J usage is TRBJ2-2; TRBD2 is a possible D gene (6 bases). The CDR3 is made up of 15 amino acids. Trimming took off 4 bases at V and 2 bases at J, with 11 bases between the two ends. The germline V gene encodes CDR1 LNHNV and CDR2 YYDKDF (reference sequence). The CDR3 coding sequence is TGTGCCACCAGCATGGAGGGGTTTAACACCGGGGAGCTGTTTTTT. Translated, it gives CATSMEGFNTGELFF.

This sequence joins TRBV28 and TRBJ2-7, with 7 nucleotides matching TRBD2. Trimming cost V 7 bases and J 2 bases; bases outside gene matches: 11. The CDR3 is 15 amino acids. Germline CDR1 and CDR2: MDHEN and SYDVKM. The CDR3, as DNA: TGTGCCAGCAACCTCGCAGGTAGCGGGCCCTACGAGCAGTACTTC. It is translated as CASNLAGSGPYEQYF.

This rearrangement joins TRBV7-8 to TRBJ2-5, with TRBD2 identical over 12 bases. The V gene end was trimmed by 4 bases and the J gene end by 3 bases; junction bases not matched to a gene: 0. CDR1 is SGHVS and CDR2 is FQNEAQ in the germline V gene. The CDR3 runs 14 residues. CDR3 residues: CASSSSGGEETQYF. The DNA of the CDR3 is TGTGCCAGCAGCTCTAGCGGGGGGGAAGAGACCCAGTACTTC.

This clonotype was seen a handful of times. The chain has TRBV5-6 and TRBJ2-5; 10 bases match TRBD1. V lost 0 bases and J lost 5; bases outside the gene matches: 4. The CDR3 length is 15 residues. The germline CDR1 and CDR2 sequences are SGHDT and YYEEEE. In DNA form, the CDR3 reads TGTGCCAGCAGCTTGGTGGGACAGGGGCCGGAGACCCAGTACTTC. It yields the protein CASSLVGQGPETQYF.

This clonotype was observed at least ten times. The CDR3 reads CASSLSFNEQFF. DNA for the CDR3: TGCGCCAGCAGCTTGAGTTTCAATGAGCAGTTCTTC. V gene TRBV5-1 combines with J gene TRBJ2-1; D gene uncertain. Germline V gives CDR1 SGHRS, CDR2 YFSETQ. The CDR3 consists of 12 residues. V shed 1 base and J shed 6 bases, with 5 bases lying between them.

This clonotype was recorded many times. V is TRBV6-5 and J is TRBJ2-1; TRBD2 is a possible D gene (6 bases). The ends were cut back, 0 bases at V and 9 bases at J, with 12 bases in the middle. Germline V CDR1 and CDR2: MNHEY, SVGAGI. The CDR3 contains 14 residues. This CDR3 is CASSYSSPAGEQFF. The CDR3 bases are TGTGCCAGCAGTTACTCGAGCCCAGCGGGTGAGCAGTTCTTC.

This clonotype was counted between two and nine times. The chain joins TRBV5-5 to TRBJ2-5; 9 bases fit TRBD1. CDR1 and CDR2 (germline): SGHKS, YYEKEE (reference sequence). The CDR3 has 16 residues. V lost 4 bases and J lost 3; bases outside the gene matches: 10. The CDR3 nucleotides are TGTGCCAGCAGCCAGGGACAGGGCAGAGGGGAAGAGACCCAGTACTTC. This gives the protein CASSQGQGRGEETQYF.

The sample holds many counts of this clonotype. The chain employs TRBV5-1 and TRBJ1-1, with D perhaps TRBD1 (6 bases). This CDR3 spans 14 amino acids. Trimming took 5 bases from V and 0 from J, leaving 11 bases between them. Germline loops: CDR1 SGHRS, CDR2 YFSETQ. The CDR3 spells CASSSGVVNTEAFF. CDR3 DNA: TGCGCCAGCAGTTCAGGGGTGGTGAACACTGAAGCTTTCTTT.

This clonotype showed up many times. This chain links TRBV10-3 with TRBJ1-1, with D perhaps matching TRBD1 (5 bases). The CDR3 loop spans 13 amino acids. Trimming stripped 6 bases from V and 0 bases from J, with 8 bases between. From germline, CDR1 is ENHRY and CDR2 SYGVKD. The CDR3 reads CAIRGHLNTEAFF. The CDR3 DNA follows: TGTGCCATCAGAGGACACCTGAACACTGAAGCTTTCTTT.